The rows below give T cell receptor beta chains drawn from one sample of a study of T cell responses to AZD1222 COVID-19 vaccine. Repertoires were generated with immunoSEQ multiplex PCR, while TCRdb's copy carries only in-frame clones and drops some. The table has some 180,000 clones, around 94% seen once. The sequencing here drew on peripheral blood, taken 28 days after the second AZD1222 dose. The receptor source for this set is an adult who received the AZD1222 COVID-19 vaccine. CDR3s include the opening cysteine and the closing phenylalanine or tryptophan. The order of the fields is J gene, V gene, D gene, clone size, CDR3 DNA, CDR3 protein. The D gene is left open where the match is weak. The size of a clone is reported for some rows only, either as once, few or many, or as a class for expanded clones.

TRBJ2-3 TRBV6-5 . . TGTGCCAGCAGGAGACAGGCGGCAGGCACAGATACGCAGTATTTT CASRRQAAGTDTQYF
TRBJ1-1 TRBV6-5 . . TGTGCCAGCAGTTACTCGCGGGGGGTGAACACTGAAGCTTTCTTT CASSYSRGVNTEAFF
TRBJ2-5 TRBV5-1 . . TGCGCCAGCAGCTACGGACAGACAGGAGAGACCCAGTACTTC CASSYGQTGETQYF
TRBJ1-2 TRBV5-6 . . TGTGCCAGCAGCTTGGGAAGTGTTGCTAACTATGGCTACACCTTC CASSLGSVANYGYTF
TRBJ2-5 TRBV7-8 TRBD1 . TGTGCCAGCAGCTTCGACAGGGTCGTTGGAGAGACCCAGTACTTC CASSFDRVVGETQYF
TRBJ2-7 TRBV25-1 TRBD1 few TGTGCCAGCAGTGACCGGACAGGGTCACACGAGCAGTACTTC CASSDRTGSHEQYF
TRBJ1-5 TRBV29-1 TRBD1 . TGCAGCGTGGCCCACAGGGGTGGCAATCAGCCCCAGCATTTT CSVAHRGGNQPQHF
TRBJ2-7 TRBV24-1 TRBD1 . TGTGCCACCAGTGAGCCGAGCGGACAGGGTTTGAACGAGCAGTACTTC CATSEPSGQGLNEQYF
TRBJ1-1 TRBV14 TRBD1 . TGTGCCAGCAGCCAAGGGACAGGGCGGGTGGCTTTCTTT CASSQGTGRVAFF
TRBJ1-4 TRBV3-1/TRBV3-2 . . TGTGCCAGCAGCCAATCCAGGGTTGAAAAACTGTTTTTT CASSQSRVEKLFF
TRBJ2-7 TRBV7-8 . . TGTGCCAGCAGCTTAGGGTCCGGACACCTTCCCTACGAGCAGTACTTC CASSLGSGHLPYEQYF
TRBJ1-1 TRBV6-5 . . TGTGCCAGCAGTTACAAGGGGCTCACTGAAGCTTTCTTT CASSYKGLTEAFF
TRBJ1-2 TRBV12-3/TRBV12-4 . . TGTGCCAGCAGTGTTCAGGAAGCCTATGGCTACACCTTC CASSVQEAYGYTF
TRBJ2-7 TRBV7-9 . few TGTGCCAGCAGCCCGGGAAATCAAGTCGGCGAGCAGTACTTC CASSPGNQVGEQYF
TRBJ2-1 TRBV27 . . TGTGCCAGCAGTAACAGGGAAAATGAGCAGTTCTTC CASSNRENEQFF
TRBJ1-4 TRBV7-2 TRBD1 . TGTGCCAGCAGCATGGACAGGTTGAATGAAAAACTGTTTTTT CASSMDRLNEKLFF
TRBJ1-1 TRBV7-2 . . TGTGCCAGCAGCTTTAAGTTCAGCAACACTGAAGCTTTCTTT CASSFKFSNTEAFF